The rows below give T cell receptor beta chains drawn from one sample of a study of blood T cell repertoires in COVID-19. Libraries were prepared by immunoSEQ multiplex PCR; TCRdb keeps only in-frame clonotypes and omits some of them. In the table there are fewer than 150,000 clones, about 80% of which are singletons. The sample consisted of PBMCs or T cells enriched from blood (not recorded which). These receptors all come from a woman in her late teens or twenties who had been exposed to COVID-19. Both conserved end residues are part of each CDR3. Each record gives: clone size, D gene, V gene, J gene, CDR3 protein, CDR3 DNA. The D gene is left open where the match is weak. Only some rows state a clone size, as once, few, many or a class for expanded clones.

abundance: NA; d_gene: NA; v_gene: TRBV6-5; j_gene: TRBJ1-1; CDR3aa: CASSYTGTMNTEAFF; CDR3nt: TGTGCCAGCAGTTACACAGGGACCATGAACACTGAAGCTTTCTTT
abundance: NA; d_gene: NA; v_gene: TRBV5-1; j_gene: TRBJ1-1; CDR3aa: CASSLVLQGTEAFF; CDR3nt: TGCGCCAGCAGCTTGGTTCTTCAGGGCACTGAAGCTTTCTTT
abundance: NA; d_gene: NA; v_gene: TRBV19; j_gene: TRBJ1-5; CDR3aa: CASSPWGPINQPQHF; CDR3nt: TGTGCCAGTAGTCCCTGGGGCCCGATCAATCAGCCCCAGCATTTT
abundance: NA; d_gene: NA; v_gene: TRBV2; j_gene: TRBJ2-3; CDR3aa: CAAEAGPSTDTQYF; CDR3nt: TGTGCCGCTGAGGCGGGGCCTAGCACAGATACGCAGTATTTT
abundance: NA; d_gene: NA; v_gene: TRBV3-1/TRBV3-2; j_gene: TRBJ1-2; CDR3aa: CASSRAVGAEYGYTF; CDR3nt: TGTGCCAGCAGCCGAGCCGTAGGGGCTGAGTATGGCTACACCTTC
abundance: NA; d_gene: NA; v_gene: TRBV10-1; j_gene: TRBJ2-1; CDR3aa: CASSEIYPYNEQFF; CDR3nt: TGCGCCAGCAGTGAAATCTACCCCTACAATGAGCAGTTCTTC
abundance: NA; d_gene: NA; v_gene: TRBV19; j_gene: TRBJ1-2; CDR3aa: CASSIRGGNYGYTF; CDR3nt: TGTGCCAGTAGTATAAGAGGAGGTAACTATGGCTACACCTTC
abundance: NA; d_gene: NA; v_gene: TRBV11-2; j_gene: TRBJ2-3; CDR3aa: CASSKNTGSYTDTQYF; CDR3nt: TGTGCCAGCAGCAAAAATACCGGGAGCTACACAGATACGCAGTATTTT
abundance: few; d_gene: NA; v_gene: TRBV7-6; j_gene: TRBJ2-7; CDR3aa: CASSLDAGVPYEQYF; CDR3nt: TGTGCCAGCAGCTTAGATGCAGGGGTACCCTACGAGCAGTACTTC
abundance: once; d_gene: NA; v_gene: TRBV9; j_gene: TRBJ1-1; CDR3aa: CASSPLMNTEAFF; CDR3nt: TGTGCCAGCAGCCCCCTTATGAACACTGAAGCTTTCTTT
abundance: NA; d_gene: TRBD2; v_gene: TRBV29-1; j_gene: TRBJ2-7; CDR3aa: CSVLLAAKSYEQYF; CDR3nt: TGCAGCGTCCTTCTAGCGGCCAAATCCTACGAGCAGTACTTC
abundance: NA; d_gene: TRBD2; v_gene: TRBV11-3; j_gene: TRBJ2-2; CDR3aa: CASSLSGGTGELFF; CDR3nt: TGTGCCAGCAGCTTAAGCGGGGGCACCGGGGAGCTGTTTTTT
abundance: NA; d_gene: TRBD1; v_gene: TRBV4-1; j_gene: TRBJ1-2; CDR3aa: CASSKSNRQGQNYGYTF; CDR3nt: TGCGCCAGCAGCAAATCCAACCGTCAGGGACAGAACTATGGCTACACCTTC
abundance: NA; d_gene: TRBD1; v_gene: TRBV19; j_gene: TRBJ1-2; CDR3aa: CASSRDRNYGYTF; CDR3nt: TGTGCCAGTAGTCGGGACAGGAATTATGGCTACACCTTC
abundance: NA; d_gene: TRBD1; v_gene: TRBV11-2; j_gene: TRBJ2-2; CDR3aa: CATATGGMATGELFF; CDR3nt: TGTGCCACCGCGACAGGGGGCATGGCCACCGGGGAGCTGTTTTTT
abundance: NA; d_gene: NA; v_gene: TRBV27; j_gene: TRBJ1-1; CDR3aa: CASRRRAEAFF; CDR3nt: TGTGCCAGCAGGAGGAGGGCTGAAGCTTTCTTT
abundance: NA; d_gene: NA; v_gene: TRBV29-1; j_gene: TRBJ2-5; CDR3aa: CSVDGTSQETQYF; CDR3nt: TGCAGCGTGGACGGGACATCCCAAGAGACCCAGTACTTC
abundance: NA; d_gene: TRBD2; v_gene: TRBV10-3; j_gene: TRBJ2-3; CDR3aa: CAISVAGSTDTQYF; CDR3nt: TGTGCCATCAGCGTAGCGGGCTCCACAGATACGCAGTATTTT
abundance: NA; d_gene: TRBD1; v_gene: TRBV27; j_gene: TRBJ1-1; CDR3aa: CASSPPDRVGLNTEAFF; CDR3nt: TGTGCCAGCAGTCCACCCGACAGGGTGGGATTGAACACTGAAGCTTTCTTT
abundance: NA; d_gene: TRBD1; v_gene: TRBV9; j_gene: TRBJ1-6; CDR3aa: CASSTEPGQGYNSPLHF; CDR3nt: TGTGCCAGCAGCACAGAACCGGGACAGGGGTATAATTCACCCCTCCACTTT
abundance: NA; d_gene: NA; v_gene: TRBV21-1; j_gene: TRBJ2-3; CDR3aa: CASSKEAGVVDTQYF; CDR3nt: TGTGCCAGCAGCAAAGAAGCGGGAGTGGTAGATACGCAGTATTTT
abundance: few; d_gene: TRBD1; v_gene: TRBV4-2; j_gene: TRBJ2-1; CDR3aa: CASSQDGGQGGNEQFF; CDR3nt: TGTGCCAGCAGCCAAGATGGGGGACAGGGGGGCAATGAGCAGTTCTTC
abundance: NA; d_gene: TRBD1; v_gene: TRBV12-5; j_gene: TRBJ2-6; CDR3aa: CASGLVARGQGMSNVLTF; CDR3nt: TGTGCTAGTGGTTTGGTAGCCCGGGGACAGGGAATGTCCAACGTCCTGACTTTC
abundance: once; d_gene: NA; v_gene: TRBV5-8; j_gene: TRBJ2-3; CDR3aa: CASSLASTDTQYF; CDR3nt: TGTGCCAGCAGCTTGGCGAGCACAGATACGCAGTATTTT
abundance: NA; d_gene: NA; v_gene: TRBV2; j_gene: TRBJ1-2; CDR3aa: CASSEVGGGFYGYTF; CDR3nt: TGTGCCAGCAGTGAAGTGGGTGGGGGGTTCTATGGCTACACCTTC
abundance: NA; d_gene: NA; v_gene: TRBV28; j_gene: TRBJ1-2; CDR3aa: CASSFRVGDGYTF; CDR3nt: TGTGCCAGCAGTTTCCGGGTTGGTGATGGCTACACCTTC
abundance: NA; d_gene: TRBD1; v_gene: TRBV4-1; j_gene: TRBJ1-5; CDR3aa: CASSQGQGTNQPQHF; CDR3nt: TGCGCCAGCAGCCAGGGACAGGGTACAAATCAGCCCCAGCATTTT
abundance: NA; d_gene: TRBD1; v_gene: TRBV10-1; j_gene: TRBJ2-7; CDR3aa: CASSGTGQYEQYF; CDR3nt: TGCGCCAGCAGTGGGACAGGGCAATACGAGCAGTACTTC
abundance: NA; d_gene: TRBD2; v_gene: TRBV18; j_gene: TRBJ2-2; CDR3aa: CASSPLAGDTGELFF; CDR3nt: TGTGCCAGCTCACCGTTAGCGGGAGACACCGGGGAGCTGTTTTTT